This T cell receptor beta chain was captured in a study of T cell repertoires in cytomegalovirus infection. This clonotype was seen repeatedly, ten times or more. Its antigen is not identified. Germline V CDR1 and CDR2: SGHTA, FQGNSA. The CDR3 runs 14 residues. Trimming shortened V by 3 bases and J by 2 bases, and 10 bases separated the two germline ends. A single record per CDR3 protein comes from TCRdb applying MiXCR to the reads. The sample includes a few hundred thousand distinct CDR3 sequences, roughly a third of them seen just once. Findings and limits, study-wide: Adding up the frequency of public TCR beta families identified people who carried CMV plus the relevant HLA. Dominant in the ex vivo response were TCR beta clonotypes restricted by HLA-C and specific for CMV.

The rearrangement joins TRBV7-2 to TRBJ2-5; D gene ambiguous. The TCR originated in a human donor in good health (CMV status not recorded). Some clones in this sample may be carry-over from other donors' samples. Sample: cultured PBMCs, taken from culture after CMV antigen stimulation. CDR3: CASSFNRAQETQYF. DNA of the CDR3: TGTGCCAGCAGCTTTAACAGAGCACAAGAGACCCAGTACTTC.